These 16 T cell receptor beta chains share one sample of origin, sequenced in a study of OX40 agonist ivuxolimab in advanced cancers. TCRdb's table, derived via immunoSEQ multiplex PCR, lists solely in-frame clones and lacks some. The repertoire includes some 98,000 clones, roughly 93% of them detected once, and about 0.27% sits in the top ten. The input for sequencing was CD4+ or CD8+ T cells sorted from blood, taken in a trial of the OX40 agonist ivuxolimab. The receptors shown here come from an adult with an advanced solid tumor such as melanoma, head and neck, liver or kidney cancer.

The chain is built from TRBV7-9 and TRBJ1-5, with TRBD1 matching 7 bases. Germline CDR1 reads SEHNR; CDR2 reads FQNEAQ (reference sequence). V lost 5 bases to trimming and J lost 3 bases; unmatched junction nucleotides: 4. CDR3 length equals 14 residues. Here the CDR3 reads CASSKTGYNQPQHF. The CDR3 DNA sequence: TGTGCCAGCAGCAAGACAGGGTACAATCAGCCCCAGCATTTT.

The chain links TRBV2 to TRBJ2-5, with 14 bases aligning to TRBD2. This CDR3 has 19 residues. Germline CDR1 and CDR2: SNHLY and FYNNEI. Trimming at V came to 1 base and at J to 3 bases, leaving 10 bases not matched to a gene. CDR3 nucleotide sequence: TGTGCCAGCAGTGAAGAAGTACCGCCGGGACTAGCGGGAGAAGAGACCCAGTACTTC. Translated: CASSEEVPPGLAGEETQYF. The full variable domain, completed using reference TRBV2 and TRBJ2-5, is EPEVTQTPSHQVTQMGQEVILRCVPISNHLYFYWYRQILGQKVEFLVSFYNNEISEKSEIFDDQFSVERPDGSNFTLKIRSTKLEDSAMYFCASSEEVPPGLAGEETQYFGPGTRLLVL.

With regard to this clone: At the DNA level, this CDR3 is encoded by other sequences in the same sample as well. The J gene is TRBJ2-3, the V gene TRBV7-2, with unresolved D. CDR3 length equals 12 residues. Between the trimmed V and J ends, which lost 1 base and 1 base, there was a span of 0 bases. The germline V gene has CDR1 SGHTA and CDR2 FQGNSA. The chain's CDR3 is CASSLGTDTQYF. The CDR3 DNA reads TGTGCCAGCAGCTTAGGCACAGATACGCAGTATTTT.

The V call is TRBV2, the J call TRBJ1-5; tentative D call: TRBD1 (5 bases). Germline loops: CDR1 SNHLY, CDR2 FYNNEI. V shed 3 bases and J shed 7 bases, with 16 bases lying between them. This CDR3 contains 15 residues. The CDR3 reads CASSDSGLQRQPQHF. The CDR3 DNA reads TGTGCCAGCAGTGATTCGGGACTACAACGACAGCCCCAGCATTTT. Full variable domain (remainder filled in from reference TRBV2 and TRBJ1-5): EPEVTQTPSHQVTQMGQEVILRCVPISNHLYFYWYRQILGQKVEFLVSFYNNEISEKSEIFDDQFSVERPDGSNFTLKIRSTKLEDSAMYFCASSDSGLQRQPQHFGDGTRLSIL.

The chain is built from TRBV7-9 and TRBJ1-3, with a possible D match to TRBD1 (6 bases). Germline lookup yields CDR1 SEHNR and CDR2 FQNEAQ (reference sequence). Trimming left V 0 bases short and J 1 base short, with 13 bases between. CDR3 length: 17 amino acids. The CDR3 protein is CASSLAPRQGSGNTIYF. CDR3 in DNA: TGTGCCAGCAGCTTAGCGCCGCGTCAGGGGTCTGGAAACACCATATATTTT.

The chain is built from TRBV10-3 and TRBJ1-1; a weak D match, TRBD1 (6 bases). CDR3 length: 14 amino acids. Trimming took 2 bases from V and 4 from J, leaving 11 bases between them. The germline V gene encodes CDR1 ENHRY and CDR2 SYGVKD. This chain's CDR3 is CAISEGGRFTEAFF. The CDR3 nucleotides read TGTGCCATCAGTGAGGGGGGGCGGTTCACTGAAGCTTTCTTT.

There are a few counts of this clone. The CDR3 reads CASSLGQADSYEQYV. In nucleotides, the CDR3 is TGTGCCAGCAGCTTAGGACAGGCCGACTCCTACGAGCAGTACGTC. The rearrangement uses TRBV5-5 and TRBJ2-7; the match to TRBD1 covers 7 bases. The CDR3 runs 15 residues. Germline lookup yields CDR1 SGHKS and CDR2 YYEKEE (reference sequence). The V segment lost 2 bases and the J segment 0 bases; nucleotides outside the gene matches: 5.

The rearrangement joins TRBV7-3 to TRBJ1-2, with TRBD1 matching 11 bases. Germline CDR1 and CDR2: SGHTA and FQGTGA. The CDR3 consists of 17 residues. V lost 5 bases and J lost 8; bases outside the gene matches: 16. CDR3 in DNA: TGTGCCAGCAGCCTCCAACCCGTGGGACAGGGGGGAGGAGGCTACACCTTC. Translating gives CASSLQPVGQGGGGYTF.

The chain links TRBV9 to TRBJ1-5; the D gene is possibly TRBD1 (5 bases). V dropped 3 bases and J dropped 7 bases, with 14 bases sitting between them. The CDR3 contains 14 residues. The germline CDR1 and CDR2 sequences are SGDLS and YYNGEE. The CDR3 nucleotides are TGTGCCAGCAGCGCCCGGGACTGGGGCCAGCCCCAGCATTTT. It is translated as CASSARDWGQPQHF.

This sequence joins TRBV30 and TRBJ1-6; 8 bases align to TRBD1. The CDR3 has 15 amino acids. Unmatched junction bases numbered 5, after V lost 3 bases and J lost 4 bases. Germline lookup yields CDR1 GTSNPN and CDR2 SVGIG (reference sequence). The CDR3 region has the DNA TGTGCCTGGAGGCAGACAGGGGCGTATAATTCACCCCTCCACTTT. Translating it yields CAWRQTGAYNSPLHF. Filled out from reference TRBV30 and TRBJ1-6, the complete variable domain reads SQTIHQWPATLVQPVGSPLSLECTVEGTSNPNLYWYRQAAGRGLQLLFYSVGIGQISSEVPQNLSASRPQDRQFILSSKKLLLSDSGFYLCAWRQTGAYNSPLHFGNGTRLTVT.

The chain carries TRBV9 and TRBJ1-3; D may be TRBD1 (5 bases). The V and J ends lost 2 bases and 0 bases respectively, with 12 bases between them. This CDR3 has 16 residues. The germline V gene has CDR1 SGDLS and CDR2 YYNGEE. CDR3 region: CASSVKGTFSGNTIYF. DNA for the CDR3: TGTGCCAGCAGCGTTAAAGGGACCTTCTCTGGAAACACCATATATTTT.

This sequence joins TRBV7-9 and TRBJ1-2; the match to TRBD1 covers 8 bases. With 3 bases clipped from V and 4 bases from J, the junction kept 10 bases outside the gene matches. The CDR3 extends over 16 amino acids. Germline CDR1 is SEHNR and CDR2 is FQNEAQ (reference sequence). CDR3 DNA: TGTGCCAGCAGCTTTAAGTCGCGGCAGGGGGCCTATGGCTACACCTTC. It translates to CASSFKSRQGAYGYTF. Filled out from reference TRBV7-9 and TRBJ1-2, the complete variable domain reads DTGVSQNPRHKITKRGQNVTFRCDPISEHNRLYWYRQTLGQGPEFLTYFQNEAQLEKSRLLSDRFSAERPKGSFSTLEIQRTEQGDSAMYLCASSFKSRQGAYGYTFGSGTRLTVV.

The V gene is TRBV2, the J gene TRBJ2-7; either TRBD1 or TRBD2 may supply D (5 bases each). Germline V gives CDR1 SNHLY, CDR2 FYNNEI. The CDR3 spans 11 residues. V lost 6 bases, J lost 6 bases, and 9 bases lay in between. Written as DNA, the CDR3 is TGTGCCAGCAGGGGGGTAGGCGAGCAGTACTTC. Encoded protein: CASRGVGEQYF.

Only one count was recorded for this clone. The chain couples TRBV2 to TRBJ2-5; D may match TRBD1 or TRBD2 (5 bases each). The V gene lost 8 bases and the J gene lost 4 bases, with 11 bases spanning the gap. Germline V CDR1 and CDR2: SNHLY, FYNNEI. The CDR3 has 12 residues. The CDR3 region has the DNA TGTGCCAGCCGGGACCGGGGAGAGACCCAGTACTTC. Translating it yields CASRDRGETQYF.

As regards this clone: This sample includes further DNA sequences coding for the same CDR3. This CDR3 is CASSFYNEQFF. CDR3 nucleotide sequence: TGCGCCAGCAGCTTCTACAATGAGCAGTTCTTC. The chain recombines TRBV5-1 with TRBJ2-1; D ambiguous. Trimming stripped 2 bases from V and 3 bases from J, with 0 bases between. The CDR3 extends over 11 amino acids. Per the germline V gene, CDR1 is SGHRS and CDR2 is YFSETQ.

The chain carries TRBV19 and TRBJ1-5; D not certain. With 3 bases removed from V and 5 bases from J, the gap between germline ends came to 8 bases. Germline CDR1 LNHDA, CDR2 SQIVND (reference sequence). The CDR3 covers 13 residues. CDR3 in DNA: TGTGCCAGTAGTATCGTCGGGGATCAGCCCCAGCATTTT. Its translation: CASSIVGDQPQHF. Complete variable domain (other parts from reference TRBV19 and TRBJ1-5): DGGITQSPKYLFRKEGQNVTLSCEQNLNHDAMYWYRQDPGQGLRLIYYSQIVNDFQKGDIAEGYSVSREKKESFPLTVTSAQKNPTAFYLCASSIVGDQPQHFGDGTRLSIL.